This entry is about one T cell receptor beta chain. This entry belongs to a study of T cell changes during pregnancy in multiple sclerosis. TCRdb keeps only in-frame clones here, not all; method: immunoSEQ multiplex PCR. The table records about 60,000 clones, around 92% of them present only once. V lost 4 bases and J lost 3; bases outside the gene matches: 8. This CDR3 region has 15 residues. Germline lookup yields CDR1 SGDLS and CDR2 YYNGEE. The sample was peripheral blood, taken in the first trimester of pregnancy. V is TRBV9 and J is TRBJ2-3; 7 bases are a match to TRBD1. The receptor's source is a female donor with multiple sclerosis, enrolled in a pregnancy study. CDR3 sequence (DNA): TGTGCCAGCAGCCCTAGACAGGGTTCAACAGATACGCAGTATTTT. It codes for CASSPRQGSTDTQYF. The complete variable domain, with remaining parts taken from reference TRBV9 and TRBJ2-3, reads DSGVTQTPKHLITATGQRVTLRCSPRSGDLSVYWYQQSLDQGLQFLIQYYNGEERAKGNILERFSAQQFPDLHSELNLSSLELGDSALYFCASSPRQGSTDTQYFGPGTRLTVL.